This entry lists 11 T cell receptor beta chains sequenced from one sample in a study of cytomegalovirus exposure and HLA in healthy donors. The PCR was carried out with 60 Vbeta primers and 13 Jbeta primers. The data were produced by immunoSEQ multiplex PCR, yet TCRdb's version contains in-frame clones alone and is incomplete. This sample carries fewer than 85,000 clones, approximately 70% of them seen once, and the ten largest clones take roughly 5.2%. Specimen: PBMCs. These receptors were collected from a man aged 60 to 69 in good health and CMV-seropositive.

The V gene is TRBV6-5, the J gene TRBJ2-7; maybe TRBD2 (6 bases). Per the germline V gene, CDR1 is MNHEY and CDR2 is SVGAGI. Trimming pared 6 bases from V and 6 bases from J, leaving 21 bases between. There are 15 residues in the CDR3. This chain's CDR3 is CASSPKRAIVGEQYF. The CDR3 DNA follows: TGTGCCAGCAGCCCAAAGCGGGCGATAGTAGGCGAGCAGTACTTC.

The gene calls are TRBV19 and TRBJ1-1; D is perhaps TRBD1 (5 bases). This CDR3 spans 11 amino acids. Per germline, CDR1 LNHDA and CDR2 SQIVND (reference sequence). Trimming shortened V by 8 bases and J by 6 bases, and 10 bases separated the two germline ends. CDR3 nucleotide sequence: TGTGCCAGTCGAACAGGCCCTGAAGCTTTCTTT. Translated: CASRTGPEAFF.

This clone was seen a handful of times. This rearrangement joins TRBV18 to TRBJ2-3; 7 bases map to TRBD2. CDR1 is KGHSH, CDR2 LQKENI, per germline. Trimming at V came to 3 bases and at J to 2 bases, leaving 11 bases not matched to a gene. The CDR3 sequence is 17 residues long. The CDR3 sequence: CASSPYLSGETTDTQYF. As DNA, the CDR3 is TGTGCCAGCTCACCTTACTTAAGCGGGGAAACCACAGATACGCAGTATTTT.

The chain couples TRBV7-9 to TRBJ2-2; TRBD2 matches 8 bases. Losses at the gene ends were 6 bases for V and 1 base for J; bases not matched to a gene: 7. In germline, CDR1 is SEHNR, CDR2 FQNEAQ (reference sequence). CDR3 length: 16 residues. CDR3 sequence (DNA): TGTGCCAGCAGGCGCGCCGCGGGGGGGAACACCGGGGAGCTGTTTTTT. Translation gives CASRRAAGGNTGELFF.

CDR3 sequence (DNA): TGCGCCAGCAGCCAACGACTAGCGGGGGACTACGAGCAGTACTTC. It translates to CASSQRLAGDYEQYF. This sequence joins TRBV4-1 and TRBJ2-7; 12 nucleotides line up with TRBD2. Trimming removed 2 bases from V and 3 bases from J; junction bases left unmatched: 2. In germline, CDR1 is MGHRA, CDR2 YSYEKL. The CDR3 extends over 15 amino acids.

For the CDR3, the DNA is TGTGCCATCACCCCCGGCGGGGAGCTGTTTTTT. Translation gives CAITPGGELFF. The genes are TRBV10-3 and TRBJ2-2, with no clear D. The ends were cut back, 7 bases at V and 7 bases at J, with 7 bases in the middle. Per the germline V gene, CDR1 is ENHRY and CDR2 is SYGVKD. This CDR3 contains 11 residues.

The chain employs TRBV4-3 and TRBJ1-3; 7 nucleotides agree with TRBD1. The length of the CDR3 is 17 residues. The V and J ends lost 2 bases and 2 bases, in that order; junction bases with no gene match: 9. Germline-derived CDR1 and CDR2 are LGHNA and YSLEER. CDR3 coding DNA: TGCGCCAGCAGCCAATATGGTGACAGGGTCACTGGAAACACCATATATTTT. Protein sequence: CASSQYGDRVTGNTIYF.

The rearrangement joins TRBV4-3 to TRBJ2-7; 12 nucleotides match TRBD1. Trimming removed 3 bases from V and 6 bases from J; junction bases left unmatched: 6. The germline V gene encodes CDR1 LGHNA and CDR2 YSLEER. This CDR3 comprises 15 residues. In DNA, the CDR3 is TGCGCCAGCAGCCAGTCCGGGACAGGGGGCGGCGAGCAGTACTTC. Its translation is CASSQSGTGGGEQYF.

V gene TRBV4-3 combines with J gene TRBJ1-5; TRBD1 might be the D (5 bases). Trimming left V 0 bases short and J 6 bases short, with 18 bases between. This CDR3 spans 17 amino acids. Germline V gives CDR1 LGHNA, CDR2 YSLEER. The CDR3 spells CASSQEIGRGGFQPQHF. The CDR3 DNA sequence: TGCGCCAGCAGCCAAGAGATCGGGAGGGGCGGGTTTCAGCCCCAGCATTTT.

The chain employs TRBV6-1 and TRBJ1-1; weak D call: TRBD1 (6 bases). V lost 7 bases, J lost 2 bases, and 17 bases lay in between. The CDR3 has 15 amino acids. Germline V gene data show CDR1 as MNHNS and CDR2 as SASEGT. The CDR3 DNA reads TGTGCCAGCATTAAACCAGGGGTCTACAACACTGAAGCTTTCTTT. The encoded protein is CASIKPGVYNTEAFF.

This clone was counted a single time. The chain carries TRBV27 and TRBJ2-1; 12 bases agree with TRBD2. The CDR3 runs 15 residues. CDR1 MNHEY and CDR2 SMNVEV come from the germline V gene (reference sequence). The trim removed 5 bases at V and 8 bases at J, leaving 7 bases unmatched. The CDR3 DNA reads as TGTGCCAGCAGTCTTGCTAGCGGGAGGGCATATGAGCAGTTCTTC. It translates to CASSLASGRAYEQFF.